The entry that follows covers one TCR beta chain sequence. Its antigen is currently unknown. Other DNA sequences in the sample encode the same CDR3. V lost 3 bases and J lost 5, with 7 bases in between. Germline CDR1 is MDHEN and CDR2 is SYDVKM. The CDR3 covers 12 residues. The data derive from a study of memory CD4+ T cells and cytomegalovirus serostatus. Study details: Donors were healthy Belgian adults, 10 or so CMV seropositive and roughly 25 seronegative.

Single viable CD3+CD4+CD8-CD45RO+ cells were sorted as the memory CD4+ T cells. CD4+ T cells were isolated by positive magnetic selection. Per the original data handling: Out-of-frame sequences were removed, leaving around 2,000,000 distinct TCRbeta sequences. Only in-frame clones appear in the TCRdb table, and some are missing; sequencing was by immunoSEQ multiplex PCR. That table furnishes V, J and clone size, whereas the DNA furnished D and trimming. The sample holds some 50,000 clones, around 77% seen once. Study-wide findings and caveats: CD4+ memory repertoires contained about 40% of the roughly 150 reported CMV TCRbeta sequences.

The sequence was obtained from an adult in good health and CMV-seronegative. Sequencing used memory CD4+ T cells from blood. The chain has TRBV28 and TRBJ1-2; D gene uncertain. CDR3 sequence: CASSLTAYGYTF. For the CDR3, the DNA is TGTGCCAGCAGTTTGACGGCTTATGGCTACACCTTC.